This T cell receptor beta chain was sequenced during a study of graft-versus-host responses after intestinal transplantation. Comment on this clone: What it binds is not known.

Clones were read by immunoSEQ multiplex PCR, and TCRdb kept only the in-frame ones, dropping some. The table shows tens of thousands of clones, with about 93% occurring only once. Study results and caveats: Within the allografts of patients who had graft-donor T cell macrochimerism, graft-versus-host to host-versus-graft clonal ratios were high. Ileal or blood samples showed some GvH clones first, and such clones were also found in recipient marrow.

This clonotype originated in a human patient who received an intestinal transplant, so some T cells may come from the graft donor. Source: PBMCs, taken 16 days after intestinal transplant.

CDR3 DNA: TGTGCCAGCTCCGGGACAGGGGTGGCAGATACGCAGTATTTT. This translates into CASSGTGVADTQYF. The V gene is TRBV7-2, the J gene TRBJ2-3; TRBD1 aligns across 10 bases. CDR3 length: 14 amino acids. V dropped 8 bases and J dropped 4; count of bases not matched to a gene: 6. Germline V gene lookup returns CDR1 SGHTA and CDR2 FQGNSA.